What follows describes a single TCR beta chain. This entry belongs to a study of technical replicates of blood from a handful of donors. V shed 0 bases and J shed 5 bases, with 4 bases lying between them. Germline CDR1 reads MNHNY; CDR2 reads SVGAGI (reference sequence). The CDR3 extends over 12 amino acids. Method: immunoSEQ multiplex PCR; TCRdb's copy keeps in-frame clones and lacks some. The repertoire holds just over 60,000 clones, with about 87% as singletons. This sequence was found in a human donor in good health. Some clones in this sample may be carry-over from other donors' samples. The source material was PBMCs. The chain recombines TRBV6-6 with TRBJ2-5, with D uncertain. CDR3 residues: CASSYSRETQYF. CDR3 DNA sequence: TGTGCCAGCAGTTACTCCCGTGAGACCCAGTACTTC.